The 9 T cell receptor beta chains presented below share a single source sample, sequenced in a study of cytomegalovirus exposure and HLA in healthy donors. Sequencing was performed with immunoSEQ multiplex PCR; in TCRdb, only in-frame clones are kept and a portion is missing. The sample has tens of thousands of clones; over 85% are singletons. The sequencing sample was made of PBMCs. The receptors come from a man between 18 and 29 years old in good health and CMV-seropositive.

The V and J genes are TRBV5-4 and TRBJ2-7, with TRBD2 matching over 11 bases. Germline V CDR1 and CDR2: SGHNT, YYREEE (reference sequence). The ends lost 0 bases at V and 12 bases at J; junction bases unmatched: 11. There are 15 residues in the CDR3. CDR3 protein: CASSLDLAGGSPLYF. In DNA form, the CDR3 reads TGTGCCAGCAGCTTGGACCTAGCGGGAGGCTCACCTTTGTACTTC.

The chain links TRBV5-4 to TRBJ2-3; TRBD2 agrees at 11 bases. Germline CDR1 reads SGHNT; CDR2 reads YYREEE (reference sequence). Unmatched junction bases numbered 7, after V lost 2 bases and J lost 5 bases. The CDR3 is 16 residues long. CDR3 in amino acids: CASSFLAGGGEDTQYF. DNA of the CDR3: TGTGCCAGCAGCTTCCTAGCGGGAGGAGGTGAAGATACGCAGTATTTT.

The rearrangement links TRBV9 to TRBJ2-3; 7 bases fit TRBD2. V lost 3 bases and J lost 0; bases outside the gene matches: 4. Germline values: CDR1 SGDLS, CDR2 YYNGEE. The CDR3 has 15 residues. The DNA of the CDR3 is TGTGCCAGCAGCGACGGGGGAGGGAGCACAGATACGCAGTATTTT. As protein: CASSDGGGSTDTQYF.

Written as DNA, the CDR3 is TGCGCCAGCAGGACCGGGACTGAATCCTACGAGCAGTACTTC. Its translation is CASRTGTESYEQYF. The chain links TRBV5-1 to TRBJ2-7, with a possible D match to TRBD2 (6 bases). This CDR3 is built from 14 residues. The V end lost 5 bases, the J end lost 1 base, and 13 bases lay between the germline ends. In germline, CDR1 is SGHRS, CDR2 YFSETQ.

The V and J genes are TRBV4-1 and TRBJ2-7; D unclear. CDR1 and CDR2 from the germline V gene are MGHRA and YSYEKL. Between the trimmed V and J ends, which lost 4 bases and 4 bases, there was a span of 14 bases. CDR3 length: 14 residues. The CDR3 here is CASSLYLTAYEQYF. CDR3 DNA sequence: TGCGCCAGCAGCCTCTATCTAACAGCATACGAGCAGTACTTC.

V gene TRBV9 combines with J gene TRBJ2-3, with 9 nucleotides matching TRBD1. The CDR3 has 16 residues. CDR1 SGDLS and CDR2 YYNGEE come from the germline V gene. The V segment lost 1 base and the J segment 3 bases; nucleotides outside the gene matches: 6. The CDR3 nucleotides read TGTGCCAGCAGCGTACATACAGGGGGCTTGACAGATACGCAGTATTTT. Residues: CASSVHTGGLTDTQYF.

This clone was recorded only once. CDR3 loop: CASSSEYSNQPQHF. The CDR3 DNA reads as TGTGCCAGCAGTTCGGAGTATAGCAATCAGCCCCAGCATTTT. V gene TRBV6-1 combines with J gene TRBJ1-5; no firm D call. The CDR3 extends over 14 amino acids. In germline, CDR1 is MNHNS, CDR2 SASEGT. Trimming pared 5 bases from V and 0 bases from J, leaving 8 bases between.

The chain carries TRBV7-9 and TRBJ1-2; D unclear. The CDR3 is 13 residues long. V dropped 1 base and J dropped 4 bases, with 7 bases sitting between them. CDR1 is SEHNR, CDR2 FQNEAQ, per germline (reference sequence). The CDR3 nucleotides read TGTGCCAGCAGCTTAGGGGGAGCCTATGGCTACACCTTC. As protein: CASSLGGAYGYTF.

The V and J genes are TRBV5-1 and TRBJ2-3; TRBD1 is a possible D gene (6 bases). The CDR3 loop spans 14 amino acids. Germline V lookup: CDR1 SGHRS, CDR2 YFSETQ. Trimming took off 4 bases at V and 2 bases at J, with 11 bases between the two ends. The CDR3 sequence: CASSGQSSTDTQYF. CDR3 in DNA: TGCGCCAGCAGCGGACAGTCCTCCACAGATACGCAGTATTTT.